This T cell receptor (beta chain) was identified in a study of blood T cell repertoires in COVID-19. CDR1 is ENHRY and CDR2 is SYGVKD in the germline V gene. The CDR3 runs to 17 residues. V trimming: 2 bases; J trimming: 4 bases; junction bases outside the gene matches: 10. The assay was immunoSEQ multiplex PCR, and TCRdb's table has in-frame clones only and misses some. The sample gives some 220,000 clones, about 85% of which show up once; about 5.1% is in the top ten. The receptor was derived from a woman aged 55-69 years who had recovered from COVID-19. The chain has TRBV10-3 and TRBJ1-2, with 10 bases that match TRBD1. The specimen was peripheral blood. For the CDR3, the DNA is TGTGCCATCAGTGAGACGAGGGGGACAGGGGCCTTCTATGGCTACACCTTC. Amino acid sequence: CAISETRGTGAFYGYTF.